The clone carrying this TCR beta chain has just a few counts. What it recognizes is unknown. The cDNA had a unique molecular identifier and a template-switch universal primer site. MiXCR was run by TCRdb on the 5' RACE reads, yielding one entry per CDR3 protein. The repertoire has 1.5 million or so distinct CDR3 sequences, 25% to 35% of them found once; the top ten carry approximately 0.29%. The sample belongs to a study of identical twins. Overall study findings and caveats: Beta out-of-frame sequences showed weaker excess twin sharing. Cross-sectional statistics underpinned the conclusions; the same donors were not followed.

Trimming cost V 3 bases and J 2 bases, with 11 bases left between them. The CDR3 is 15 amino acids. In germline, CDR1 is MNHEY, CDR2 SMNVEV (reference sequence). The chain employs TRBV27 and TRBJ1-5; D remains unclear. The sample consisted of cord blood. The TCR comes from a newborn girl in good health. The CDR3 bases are TGTGCCAGCAGTTTTTCTGATAGGGGCAATCAGCCCCAGCATTTT. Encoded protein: CASSFSDRGNQPQHF.